These T cell receptor beta chains were read from a single sample in a study of T-cell reconstitution after alpha-beta-depleted transplantation in children. MiXCR was run by TCRdb on the PCR reads, yielding one entry per CDR3 protein. The sample has 250,000 to 300,000 distinct CDR3 sequences; 6.5% to 9% are singletons. This material consisted of peripheral blood, taken 360 days after TCRalphabeta/CD19-depleted stem cell transplant. The receptors derive from a female patient aged 2-9 years who had a stem cell transplant for Fanconi anemia, so the T cells may come from the graft donor. CDR3s include the opening cysteine and the closing phenylalanine or tryptophan. A D gene is named only where the DNA matches it firmly. The size field is filled for only some rows; it gives once, few, many or a size class.

J gene | V gene | D gene | clone size | CDR3 protein | CDR3 DNA
TRBJ2-2 | TRBV7-9 | NA | NA | CASSLINSPLFF | TGTGCCAGCAGCCTCATCAACTCTCCGCTGTTTTTT
TRBJ1-2 | TRBV29-1 | NA | many | CSGMIGNYGYTF | TGCAGCGGGATGATAGGGAACTATGGCTACACCTTC
TRBJ2-2 | TRBV6-1 | TRBD2 | few | CASASPSGRDGELFF | TGTGCCAGCGCCTCTCCTAGCGGGAGAGACGGGGAGCTGTTTTTT
TRBJ1-2 | TRBV10-2 | NA | NA | CASSSSLEVGGGYTF | TGCGCCAGCAGTTCCTCTCTCGAGGTTGGCGGCGGCTACACCTTC
TRBJ2-1 | TRBV20-1 | NA | many | CSAQGRDSERFF | TGCAGTGCTCAGGGCCGGGACTCCGAACGGTTCTTC
TRBJ2-7 | TRBV7-6 | NA | many | CASSLEQGPLYEQYF | TGTGCCAGCAGCTTAGAACAGGGACCCTTATACGAGCAGTACTTC
TRBJ2-1 | TRBV20-1 | TRBD2 | few | CSARDWGGRPFSYNEQFF | TGCAGTGCTAGAGATTGGGGGGGGAGACCTTTCTCCTACAATGAGCAGTTCTTC
TRBJ1-2 | TRBV7-9 | NA | NA | CASSFSARDGYTF | TGTGCCAGCAGCTTTTCAGCGAGGGATGGCTACACCTTC
TRBJ1-2 | TRBV19 | TRBD1 | NA | CASRMTGGSYGYTF | TGTGCCAGTAGAATGACAGGGGGCAGCTATGGCTACACCTTC
TRBJ1-6 | TRBV6-5 | NA | many | CASSYSLGDSPLHF | TGTGCCAGCAGTTACTCGTTGGGGGATTCACCCCTCCACTTT
TRBJ1-1 | TRBV6-2/TRBV6-3 | TRBD1 | NA | CASSYSPTGGEAFF | TGTGCCAGCAGTTACTCGCCGACAGGGGGTGAAGCTTTCTTT
TRBJ2-3 | TRBV15 | TRBD2 | NA | CATSRQLAVRSDTQYF | TGTGCCACCAGCAGACAGCTAGCGGTACGATCAGATACGCAGTATTTT